These 12 T cell receptor beta chains share one sample of origin, sequenced in a study of beta chain features in type 1 diabetes. Antigens for these TCRs are unknown. General study results and limits: Patients with Type 1 diabetes showed moderately but significantly shorter TCRB CDR3s in all four CD4+ subsets.

As every portion of the isolated RNA was reverse transcribed, the sequencing read expressed TCRB transcripts. Sequenced by immunoSEQ multiplex PCR; TCRdb stores in-frame clones only, minus some. The data show about 700,000 clones, roughly 12% seen once. The sequencing input was naive CD4+ T cells from blood. The receptors here all came from a young man with type 1 diabetes.

This clone came up a few times. V is TRBV7-9 and J is TRBJ2-1; D ambiguous. Looked up from germline, CDR1 is SEHNR and CDR2 is FQNEAQ (reference sequence). V was trimmed by 7 bases and J by 10 bases, leaving 14 bases between them. The CDR3 covers 12 residues. The CDR3 region has the DNA TGTGCCAGCACCCAAAAGGTACAAGAGCAGTTCTTC. This gives the protein CASTQKVQEQFF.

The chain is built from TRBV9 and TRBJ1-4, with a tentative D call TRBD1 (5 bases). This CDR3 comprises 14 residues. Germline values: CDR1 SGDLS, CDR2 YYNGEE. Trimming shortened V by 4 bases and J by 5 bases, and 12 bases separated the two germline ends. This chain's CDR3 is CASSPWGTNEKLFF. CDR3 sequence (DNA): TGTGCCAGCAGCCCCTGGGGGACCAATGAAAAACTGTTTTTT.

The chain recombines TRBV18 with TRBJ2-1; 8 bases are a match to TRBD1. CDR1 is KGHSH, CDR2 LQKENI, per germline. Trimming cost V 3 bases and J 9 bases; bases outside gene matches: 10. The length of the CDR3 is 15 residues. The CDR3 nucleotides read TGTGCCAGCTCACCTTTGGACAGGGTCATCGGTGAGCAGTTCTTC. It is translated as CASSPLDRVIGEQFF.

The J gene is TRBJ2-3, the V gene TRBV30, with 12 nucleotides matching TRBD2. The CDR3 consists of 16 residues. Germline lookup yields CDR1 GTSNPN and CDR2 SVGIG (reference sequence). V lost 3 bases and J lost 2; bases outside the gene matches: 6. CDR3 sequence reads: CAWSPGLAGTTDTQYF. CDR3 nucleotide sequence: TGTGCCTGGAGCCCCGGACTAGCGGGGACCACAGATACGCAGTATTTT.

This clone has just a few counts. The identical CDR3 is also encoded by other nucleotide sequences in the sample. The V call is TRBV5-1, the J call TRBJ2-3, with 9 bases fitting TRBD1. The CDR3 covers 14 residues. V shed 0 bases, J shed 4 bases, and the junction held 0 bases outside the gene matches. Germline loops: CDR1 SGHRS, CDR2 YFSETQ. The CDR3 loop reads CASSLGQGADTQYF. CDR3 DNA sequence: TGCGCCAGCAGCTTGGGACAGGGGGCAGATACGCAGTATTTT.

This clone has only a few counts. This chain joins TRBV4-1 and TRBJ1-2, with a tentative D call TRBD1 (6 bases). Trimming removed 4 bases at V and 13 bases at J, with 16 bases between. Germline V gene lookup returns CDR1 MGHRA and CDR2 YSYEKL. The CDR3 runs to 12 residues. As DNA, the CDR3 is TGCGCCAGCAGCCCACAGGGAGGACTTCTCACCTTC. Amino acid sequence: CASSPQGGLLTF.

In its sample, this clone was seen a few times. This chain connects TRBV29-1 to TRBJ1-2, with a possible D match to TRBD1 (6 bases). V shed 7 bases and J shed 3 bases, with 15 bases lying between them. The CDR3 consists of 13 residues. Germline V gives CDR1 SQVTM, CDR2 ANQGSEA. The CDR3 nucleotides read TGCAGCGCCGTACAGGGAGGGGACTATGGCTACACCTTC. This codes for CSAVQGGDYGYTF.

This chain connects TRBV28 to TRBJ2-7; 11 positions match TRBD1. Germline CDR1 and CDR2: MDHEN and SYDVKM. V gave up 2 bases and J gave up 4 bases; unmatched junction bases: 4. The CDR3 is made up of 15 amino acids. DNA for the CDR3: TGTGCCAGCAGTTTAGGGGGACAGGGGGAGTACGAGCAGTACTTC. Amino acids: CASSLGGQGEYEQYF.

This clone appeared a few times. The chain recombines TRBV6-5 with TRBJ2-7; 7 nucleotides match TRBD1. Germline V gene data show CDR1 as MNHEY and CDR2 as SVGAGI. The CDR3 sequence is 15 residues long. V lost 0 bases and J lost 2; bases outside the gene matches: 4. The CDR3 loop reads CASSYSTGRTYEQYF. The DNA of the CDR3 is TGTGCCAGCAGTTACTCGACAGGGCGTACCTACGAGCAGTACTTC.

This clone was seen more than once but under ten times. The J gene is TRBJ2-7, the V gene TRBV7-6, with D possibly being TRBD2 (6 bases). Germline values: CDR1 SGHVS, CDR2 FNYEAQ. The CDR3 has 15 amino acids. The V gene lost 5 bases and the J gene lost 1 base, with 15 bases spanning the gap. CDR3 residues: CASSLTGVESYEQYF. The CDR3 bases are TGTGCCAGCAGCCTGACGGGGGTTGAGTCCTACGAGCAGTACTTC.

This clone appeared a few times. This chain connects TRBV27 to TRBJ1-5; 7 nucleotides align to TRBD1. Germline CDR1 MNHEY, CDR2 SMNVEV (reference sequence). The CDR3 loop spans 16 amino acids. V gave up 6 bases and J gave up 2 bases; unmatched junction bases: 10. This chain's CDR3 is CASRSQGGLGNQPQHF. CDR3 nucleotide sequence: TGTGCCAGCAGATCTCAGGGGGGACTCGGCAATCAGCCCCAGCATTTT.

This clone appeared a few times. The rearrangement uses TRBV7-2 and TRBJ2-3, with 8 positions matching TRBD2. The ends lost 2 bases at V and 1 base at J; junction bases unmatched: 5. Germline loops: CDR1 SGHTA, CDR2 FQGNSA. The CDR3 totals 16 residues. In nucleotides, the CDR3 is TGTGCCAGCAGCTTATCGGGGGGGGCCGGCACAGATACGCAGTATTTT. Translated, it gives CASSLSGGAGTDTQYF.